This entry is about one T cell receptor (beta chain). Its antigen remains unidentified. Qualities for individual bases were not recorded, and no much larger clone is one base off. This entry is derived from a study of blood T cell repertoires in COVID-19 (dated by TCRdb to between 2020 and 2021). At the level of the whole study: Collaborator samples came from the United States, Italy and Spain and covered acute and convalescent phases of COVID-19. The prospective study material was composed of cDNA or gDNA derived from T cells, B-cell-depleted T cells, or PBMCs. Subjects who had been exposed to COVID-19, were actively infected with it, or had recovered from it provided the deeply sampled blood TCRbeta repertoires that made up the dataset. The repertoires were released in a freely available public database intended as a resource for research on the immune response to SARS-CoV-2. The samples were drawn from two sources: the first 160 participants of the ongoing ImmuneRACE study, and 1,254 subjects contributed by 6 global collaborators. A de-identified subject ID, COVID-19 status, age in years and sex were almost always included in the sample metadata. HLA class I and class II types, where available, came from metadata supplied by the sample provider rather than from assay-based typing.

What the work shows at the level of the full study, not this receptor alone: How much clinical and demographic metadata was included differed by source and by participant, and the metadata was provided uncurated.

The CDR3 spans 14 residues, from the cysteine through the phenylalanine. Only CDR3 DNA remains: 42 bases, in frame from the first base. At one collaborating source in Seattle, patients were enrolled during active infection and were followed longitudinally through the course of disease. Each collaborating institution followed its own protocols to collect whole blood in K2EDTA tubes. Collaborator samples were shipped for TCRbeta analysis as frozen whole blood, isolated PBMCs, or DNA extracted from either sample type. The immunoSEQ Assay, a bias-controlled multiplex PCR, was used to amplify TCRbeta CDR3 regions from genomic DNA. The source study handled its data this way. Within the assay, amplification of reference gene primers was used to estimate how many nucleated cells each sample contained. To quantify the absolute abundance of each unique TCRbeta CDR3 rearrangement, sequence reads were collapsed and filtered. For each sample, productive Simpson clonality was calculated by taking the square root of Simpson's diversity index across productive rearrangements. TCRdb's version of the immuneACCESS table is confined to in-frame rearrangements and falls short of the full clone set. An unresolved V gene accounts for under half of the shortfall where checked; the remainder is of unknown origin. Clone size and V and J calls were adopted from that table, with D and trimming inferred from the DNA. Recorded for this sample are approximately 200,000 clones; 70% to 85% of them occurred a single time. The ten top clones hold approximately 8% of the sample.

This receptor chain uses TRBV21-1 and TRBJ2-7; TRBD1 was called by the table and not checked on the DNA. TRBV21-1 is described as a pseudogene. This TCR derives from a woman at least 80 years old with COVID-19, enrolled during active disease. Sequences were obtained from peripheral blood. The nucleotide sequence reads as follows: TGTGCCAGCAGCTCAGAGGACAGGGTTTGGGAGCAGTACTTC. It translates to CASSSEDRVWEQYF.